The TCR beta chain described here comes from a study of T cells in Graves' hyperthyroidism and ophthalmopathy. Overall study: Blood from the periphery was taken at initial diagnosis, before any treatment. Study results and limitations: Blood shared most expanded thyroid clonotypes above 0.001.

Amplified regions were TCR beta CDR3 sequences from RNA transcripts. With the HTBI primer set, the TCR CDR3 went through a first round of RT-PCR. TCRdb itself ran the multiplex PCR reads through MiXCR, one entry per CDR3 protein. The sample has a few hundred thousand distinct CDR3 sequences, about a sixth seen once. Diagnosis relied on clinical symptoms, serum thyroxine and TRAb, thyroid ultrasound and orbital computed tomography. PBMCs were derived from roughly 9.6 ml fresh peripheral blood. This clonotype was observed at least ten times. Antigen unknown. V shed 5 bases and J 5 bases; nucleotides not matched to a gene: 8. Germline lookup yields CDR1 SNHLY and CDR2 FYNNEI. The CDR3 covers 14 residues.

The sample comprised blood. The TCR comes from a woman aged 40-49 years with Graves' ophthalmopathy. The chain links TRBV2 to TRBJ2-7; 8 positions match TRBD1. The CDR3: CASSRAGGWDEQYF. DNA of the CDR3: TGTGCCAGCAGTCGGGCAGGGGGCTGGGACGAGCAGTACTTC.